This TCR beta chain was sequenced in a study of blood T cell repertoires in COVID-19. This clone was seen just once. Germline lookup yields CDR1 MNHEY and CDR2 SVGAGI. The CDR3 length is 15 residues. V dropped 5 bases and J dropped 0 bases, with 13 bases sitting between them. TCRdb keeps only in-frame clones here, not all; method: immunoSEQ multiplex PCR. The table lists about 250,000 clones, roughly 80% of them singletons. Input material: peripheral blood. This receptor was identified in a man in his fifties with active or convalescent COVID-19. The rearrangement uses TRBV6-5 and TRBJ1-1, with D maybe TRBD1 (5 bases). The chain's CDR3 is CASSRTSSMNTEAFF. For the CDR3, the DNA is TGTGCCAGCAGTAGGACAAGTTCGATGAACACTGAAGCTTTCTTT.